The 7 T cell receptor beta chains below all came from one sample that was sequenced in a study of T cells in Graves' hyperthyroidism and ophthalmopathy. The source material, RNA transcripts, was used to amplify TCR beta CDR3 regions. A first-round RT-PCR of the TCR CDR3 used the HTBI primer set. TCRdb re-called the multiplex PCR reads with MiXCR, one entry per CDR3 protein. Altogether 500,000 to 600,000 distinct CDR3 sequences are present, just under 20% being singletons, with the ten largest covering about 45%. Input material: blood. These receptors originate from a man aged 35-49 years with Graves' ophthalmopathy.

The genes are TRBV5-1 and TRBJ2-2, with 9 bases aligning to TRBD1. The CDR3 has 16 residues. CDR1 is SGHRS, CDR2 YFSETQ, per germline. With V trimmed by 6 bases and J by 4 bases, 10 bases remained unmatched. The CDR3: CASTSPETGGTGELFF. DNA of the CDR3: TGCGCCAGCACCTCCCCCGAGACAGGGGGCACCGGGGAGCTGTTTTTT.

This clonotype was seen only a few times. The V gene is TRBV2, the J gene TRBJ2-1; possibly TRBD1 for D (5 bases). The CDR3 runs to 14 residues. CDR1 is SNHLY and CDR2 is FYNNEI in the germline V gene. Trimming took 4 bases from V and 8 from J, leaving 15 bases between them. The CDR3 spells CASSGPSGRHEQFF. CDR3 DNA: TGTGCCAGCAGTGGGCCGTCAGGGCGACATGAGCAGTTCTTC.

This clonotype occurred a few times. The V gene is TRBV6-1, the J gene TRBJ1-2, with 10 bases that match TRBD1. The V segment lost 5 bases and the J segment 8 bases; nucleotides outside the gene matches: 11. The CDR3 runs 15 residues. Germline assignment: CDR1 MNHNS and CDR2 SASEGT. The CDR3: CASSQRDRGGEGYTF. DNA for the CDR3: TGTGCCAGCAGTCAGCGGGACAGGGGAGGAGAGGGCTACACCTTC.

This clonotype was detected ten times or more. The chain joins TRBV2 to TRBJ2-7, with D hard to call. This CDR3 spans 15 amino acids. Germline lookup yields CDR1 SNHLY and CDR2 FYNNEI. Trimming stripped 0 bases from V and 6 bases from J, with 15 bases between. The CDR3, as DNA: TGTGCCAGCAGTGAAGCGCCCTCGCCGTCTCGCGAGCAGTACTTC. This translates into CASSEAPSPSREQYF.

This clonotype came up many times. The gene calls are TRBV28 and TRBJ2-7; a possible D gene is TRBD1 (6 bases). Germline loops: CDR1 MDHEN, CDR2 SYDVKM. This CDR3 contains 13 residues. Trimming removed 7 bases at V and 1 base at J, with 11 bases between. CDR3 DNA sequence: TGTGCCAGCAAACTGACAGGTTCCTACGAGCAGTACTTC. Translated: CASKLTGSYEQYF.

This clonotype was seen a few times. The rearrangement uses TRBV12-3 or TRBV12-4 and TRBJ1-2, with D possibly matching TRBD1 (6 bases). Trimming took off 8 bases at V and 2 bases at J, with 27 bases between the two ends. The CDR3 runs to 18 residues. CDR3 sequence (DNA): TGTGCCAGCTCCTCGGAGGATTGGAGGGGGGAATTAAACTATGGCTACACCTTC. It yields the protein CASSSEDWRGELNYGYTF.

This clonotype was recorded at least ten times. The chain uses TRBV28 and TRBJ2-1; 8 bases line up with TRBD1. CDR1 is MDHEN, CDR2 SYDVKM, per germline. The CDR3 is made up of 15 amino acids. Germline trimming cut 2 bases from V and 4 bases from J; bases unmatched to any gene: 4. CDR3 loop: CASSLQGAGYNEQFF. The CDR3 nucleotides read TGTGCCAGCAGTTTACAGGGGGCGGGGTACAATGAGCAGTTCTTC.